The TCR beta chain described here comes from a study of T cell responses to AZD1222 COVID-19 vaccine. The study, taken as a whole, reports: Distributed over spike, vaccine-associated CD4 TCRs predominated at 160-218 and 743-854. Sampled repertoires all dated from after the peak T cell response.

Turning to this clone: The antigen is undetermined.

Clones were read by immunoSEQ multiplex PCR, and TCRdb kept only the in-frame ones, dropping some. The sample consists of about 180,000 clones, roughly nine tenths of them appearing once. CDR1 SGHTA and CDR2 FQGNSA come from the germline V gene. V was clipped by 2 bases and J by 4 bases; unmatched bases: 6. CDR3 size: 15 residues. Material: peripheral blood, obtained on day 0 of AZD1222 vaccination. This chain links TRBV7-2 with TRBJ2-7, with 9 bases matching TRBD2. This clonotype was obtained from an adult in good health. CDR3: CASSLLAGFRYEQYF. The CDR3 coding sequence is TGTGCCAGCAGCTTACTAGCGGGATTCCGTTACGAGCAGTACTTC.